This TCR beta chain was identified during a study of early T cells in non-severe SARS-CoV-2 infection. Study-level background: It was bulk RNA from unsorted whole blood that was sequenced, and the chains were unpaired.

The TCR library protocol was used to attach unique molecular identifiers. These identifiers were attached to individual cDNA molecules. In TCRdb, the 5' RACE reads were re-called with MiXCR into one record per CDR3 protein. The repertoire consists of about 50,000 distinct CDR3 sequences, with 6.2% occurring once and the leading ten covering around 6.9%. General observations from the study: Using VDJdb, the matching emphasized anti-spike CD8 responses while missing private and CD4 specificities.

This CDR3 spans 13 amino acids. Trimming pared 6 bases from V and 0 bases from J, leaving 9 bases between. This clonotype occurred many times. Its antigen is not identified. This sequence was found in an adult who was a healthcare worker with PCR-confirmed SARS-CoV-2 infection or an uninfected control (not recorded which). Material: whole blood, obtained at baseline. V gene TRBV12-3 or TRBV12-4 combines with J gene TRBJ2-7; a possible D gene is TRBD1 (5 bases). Here the CDR3 DNA reads TGTGCCAGCAGAAACAGGCCCTCCTACGAGCAGTACTTC. Amino acid sequence: CASRNRPSYEQYF.